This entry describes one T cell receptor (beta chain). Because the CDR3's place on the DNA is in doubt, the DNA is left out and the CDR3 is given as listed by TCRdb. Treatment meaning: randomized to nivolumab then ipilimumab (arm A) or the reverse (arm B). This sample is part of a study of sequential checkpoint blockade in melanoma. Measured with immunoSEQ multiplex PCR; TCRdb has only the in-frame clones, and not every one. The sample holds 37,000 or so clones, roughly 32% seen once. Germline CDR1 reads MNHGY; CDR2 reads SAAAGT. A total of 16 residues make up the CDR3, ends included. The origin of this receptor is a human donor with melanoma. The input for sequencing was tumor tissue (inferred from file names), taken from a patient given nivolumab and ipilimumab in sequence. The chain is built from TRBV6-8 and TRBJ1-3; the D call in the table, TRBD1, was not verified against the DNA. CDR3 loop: CASSSSTGGTGNTIYF.